The rows below give T cell receptor beta chains drawn from one sample of a study of neurological immune-mediated disorders. TCRdb fed the 5' RACE reads into MiXCR, producing one record per CDR3 protein. The repertoire consists of 47,000 or so distinct CDR3 sequences, with about a tenth occurring once and the leading ten covering about 1.6%. Sequencing was performed on PBMCs. Every receptor here comes from a woman aged 40 to 49 in good health. The CDR3 runs from the conserved cysteine through the conserved F or W. Fields, in order: V gene, D gene, J gene, CDR3 length, CDR3 protein. The D gene is left open where the match is weak.

v_call: TRBV6-6
d_call: .
j_call: TRBJ1-1
cdr3_length: 13
cdr3_aa: CASIRFEGTEAFF

v_call: TRBV12-3/TRBV12-4
d_call: TRBD2
j_call: TRBJ2-5
cdr3_length: 13
cdr3_aa: CASAASGRKTQYF

v_call: TRBV6-5
d_call: .
j_call: TRBJ1-1
cdr3_length: 14
cdr3_aa: CASSQGEMNTEAFF

v_call: TRBV20-1
d_call: .
j_call: TRBJ1-3
cdr3_length: 15
cdr3_aa: CSARPGPSSGNTIYF

v_call: TRBV7-2
d_call: TRBD1
j_call: TRBJ2-1
cdr3_length: 15
cdr3_aa: CASSLQGALGDEQFF

v_call: TRBV5-1
d_call: .
j_call: TRBJ2-2
cdr3_length: 15
cdr3_aa: CASSLGDTGYGELFF

v_call: TRBV18
d_call: .
j_call: TRBJ1-5
cdr3_length: 14
cdr3_aa: CASSRNGDNQPQHF

v_call: TRBV24-1
d_call: TRBD1
j_call: TRBJ2-7
cdr3_length: 15
cdr3_aa: CATSDLRDRTYEQYF

v_call: TRBV18
d_call: TRBD1
j_call: TRBJ1-1
cdr3_length: 18
cdr3_aa: CASSPQPIYRGPNTEAFF

v_call: TRBV20-1
d_call: TRBD1
j_call: TRBJ1-2
cdr3_length: 11
cdr3_aa: CSAYDRGGYTF

v_call: TRBV6-5
d_call: .
j_call: TRBJ2-3
cdr3_length: 18
cdr3_aa: CASSYSKRNVASTDTQYF

v_call: TRBV20-1
d_call: .
j_call: TRBJ2-1
cdr3_length: 13
cdr3_aa: CSAGPSSRNEQFF

v_call: TRBV20-1
d_call: .
j_call: TRBJ2-7
cdr3_length: 12
cdr3_aa: CSAKNIGYEQYF

v_call: TRBV18
d_call: .
j_call: TRBJ2-1
cdr3_length: 13
cdr3_aa: CASSPRGGDEQFF

v_call: TRBV6-5
d_call: .
j_call: TRBJ2-1
cdr3_length: 12
cdr3_aa: CASSYEGNEQFF

v_call: TRBV7-6
d_call: TRBD1
j_call: TRBJ1-4
cdr3_length: 12
cdr3_aa: CASSFPGGGLFF

v_call: TRBV3-1
d_call: TRBD1
j_call: TRBJ2-1
cdr3_length: 16
cdr3_aa: CASSPRRGQGYNEQFF

v_call: TRBV4-1
d_call: .
j_call: TRBJ1-5
cdr3_length: 13
cdr3_aa: CASSPQSNQPQHF

v_call: TRBV7-2
d_call: .
j_call: TRBJ1-1
cdr3_length: 13
cdr3_aa: CALSGGRRSEAFF

v_call: TRBV4-1
d_call: .
j_call: TRBJ2-2
cdr3_length: 12
cdr3_aa: CASSEIRGELFF

v_call: TRBV6-2/TRBV6-3
d_call: .
j_call: TRBJ2-5
cdr3_length: 16
cdr3_aa: CASSYADEGHQETQYF

v_call: TRBV12-3/TRBV12-4
d_call: .
j_call: TRBJ1-4
cdr3_length: 14
cdr3_aa: CASSLAQGRGKLFF

v_call: TRBV12-3/TRBV12-4
d_call: .
j_call: TRBJ1-1
cdr3_length: 13
cdr3_aa: CASTFVTDTEAFF

v_call: TRBV9
d_call: .
j_call: TRBJ1-2
cdr3_length: 14
cdr3_aa: CASSPGQGDYGYTF

v_call: TRBV12-3/TRBV12-4
d_call: TRBD2
j_call: TRBJ2-3
cdr3_length: 17
cdr3_aa: CASSRRSGGGTTDTQYF

v_call: TRBV5-5
d_call: .
j_call: TRBJ2-2
cdr3_length: 13
cdr3_aa: CASSLGVRGELFF

v_call: TRBV20-1
d_call: .
j_call: TRBJ1-2
cdr3_length: 13
cdr3_aa: CSAPRRGSYGYTF

v_call: TRBV4-2
d_call: .
j_call: TRBJ2-2
cdr3_length: 14
cdr3_aa: CASSRTTNTGELFF

v_call: TRBV20-1
d_call: .
j_call: TRBJ2-7
cdr3_length: 14
cdr3_aa: CSAPMRYGEDEQYF

v_call: TRBV20-1
d_call: .
j_call: TRBJ2-6
cdr3_length: 14
cdr3_aa: CSAGTGSGANVLTF

v_call: TRBV12-3/TRBV12-4
d_call: TRBD1
j_call: TRBJ1-5
cdr3_length: 15
cdr3_aa: CASSPDRGFEQPQHF

v_call: TRBV7-9
d_call: .
j_call: TRBJ2-7
cdr3_length: 13
cdr3_aa: CASSTLGGDEQYF

v_call: TRBV5-6
d_call: .
j_call: TRBJ2-1
cdr3_length: 14
cdr3_aa: CASSPEGFLNEQFF

v_call: TRBV7-6
d_call: .
j_call: TRBJ2-7
cdr3_length: 14
cdr3_aa: CASSLMSSSHEQYF

v_call: TRBV7-2
d_call: .
j_call: TRBJ1-3
cdr3_length: 12
cdr3_aa: CASSYFGDTIYF

v_call: TRBV10-3
d_call: TRBD1
j_call: TRBJ1-3
cdr3_length: 15
cdr3_aa: CAARPGQDSGNTIYF

v_call: TRBV7-2
d_call: .
j_call: TRBJ1-1
cdr3_length: 13
cdr3_aa: CASSLRRDAEAFF

v_call: TRBV6-1
d_call: .
j_call: TRBJ2-7
cdr3_length: 14
cdr3_aa: CASRTGRSSYEQYF

v_call: TRBV9
d_call: .
j_call: TRBJ1-2
cdr3_length: 15
cdr3_aa: CASSVDWDVGYGYTF